This T cell receptor beta chain was profiled in a study of cytomegalovirus exposure and HLA in healthy donors. Study findings and constraints: Researchers counted over 150 TCR beta chains as cytomegalovirus-associated. According to a subsequent analysis, TCR clusters identified in the first cohort showed a tendency to co-occur across the 120 or so validation repertoires.

TCRdb's copy holds only in-frame clones and misses some; the assay was immunoSEQ multiplex PCR. The sample lists around 200,000 clones; 80% to 85% were seen once. A remark on this clone: Its target is unknown.

Trimming took 3 bases from V and 0 from J, leaving 6 bases between them. The CDR3 contains 14 residues. Germline V gene sequence: CDR1 LNHDA, CDR2 SQIVND (reference sequence). The sample was PBMCs. This receptor was identified in a young woman in good health and CMV-seropositive. The chain employs TRBV19 and TRBJ1-3; D gene unclear. CDR3 amino acids: CASSMGDSGNTIYF. The CDR3 DNA reads TGTGCCAGTAGTATGGGAGACTCTGGAAACACCATATATTTT.